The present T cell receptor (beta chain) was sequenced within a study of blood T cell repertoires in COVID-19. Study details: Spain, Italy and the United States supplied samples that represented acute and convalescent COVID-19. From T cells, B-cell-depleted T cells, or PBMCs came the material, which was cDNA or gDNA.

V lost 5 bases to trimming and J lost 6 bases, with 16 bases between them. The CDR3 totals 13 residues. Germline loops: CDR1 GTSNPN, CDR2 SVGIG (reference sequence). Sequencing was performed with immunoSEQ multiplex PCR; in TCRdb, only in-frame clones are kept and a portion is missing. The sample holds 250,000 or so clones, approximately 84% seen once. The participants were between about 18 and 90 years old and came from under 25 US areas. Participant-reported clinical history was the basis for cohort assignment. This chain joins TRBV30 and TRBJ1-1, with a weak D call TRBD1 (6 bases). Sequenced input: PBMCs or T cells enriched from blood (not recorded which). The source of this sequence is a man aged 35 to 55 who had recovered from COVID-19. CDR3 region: CAWAFGGLPEAFF. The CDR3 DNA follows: TGTGCCTGGGCGTTCGGGGGGCTCCCTGAAGCTTTCTTT.